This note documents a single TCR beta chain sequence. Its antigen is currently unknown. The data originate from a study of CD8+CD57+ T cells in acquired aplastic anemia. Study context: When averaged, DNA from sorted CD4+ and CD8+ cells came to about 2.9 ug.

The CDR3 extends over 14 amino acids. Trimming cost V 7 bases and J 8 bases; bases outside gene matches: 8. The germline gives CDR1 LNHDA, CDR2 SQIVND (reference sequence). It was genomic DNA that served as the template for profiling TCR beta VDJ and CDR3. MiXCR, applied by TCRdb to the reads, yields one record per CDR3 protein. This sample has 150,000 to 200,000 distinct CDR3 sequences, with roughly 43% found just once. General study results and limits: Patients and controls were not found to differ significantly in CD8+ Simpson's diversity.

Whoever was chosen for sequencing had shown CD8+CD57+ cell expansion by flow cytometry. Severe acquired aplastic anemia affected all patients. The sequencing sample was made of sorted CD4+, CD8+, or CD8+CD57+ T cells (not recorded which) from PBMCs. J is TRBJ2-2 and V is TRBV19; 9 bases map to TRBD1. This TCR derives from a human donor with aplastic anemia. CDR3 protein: CASIEDRGGGELFF. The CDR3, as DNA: TGTGCCAGTATTGAGGACAGGGGCGGGGGGGAGCTGTTTTTT.